This T cell receptor beta chain was retrieved from a study of blood T cells in healthy people across ages. Sample-barcoded 5' priming and a J-beta primer mix drove a second PCR of roughly 6 to 12 cycles. TCRdb processed the 5' RACE reads anew with MiXCR; each CDR3 protein has one entry. The sample records about 1.5 million distinct CDR3 sequences, around 40% being singletons. Unmatched junction bases numbered 7, after V lost 5 bases and J lost 4 bases. Germline loops: CDR1 DFQATT, CDR2 SNEGSKA (reference sequence). The CDR3 loop spans 14 amino acids. This clonotype was found a few times. The target antigen is unknown. Study-level results: The donors' CMV status was not determined, possibly confounding changes in expanded clonotypes.

Source material: blood. This receptor was obtained from a young woman in good health. V and J are TRBV20-1 and TRBJ2-1, with 8 positions matching TRBD1. The CDR3 sequence: CSAEPGQVYNEQFF. CDR3 coding DNA: TGCAGTGCTGAACCGGGACAGGTATACAATGAGCAGTTCTTC.